A single sample gave rise to the 14 T cell receptor beta chains below, sequenced in a study of blood T cell repertoires in COVID-19. Using immunoSEQ multiplex PCR, the repertoire was profiled, and TCRdb retains in-frame clones only, with some absent. The sample carries more than 130,000 clones, around 80% recorded once. Sequenced sample: peripheral blood. Every receptor here comes from an elderly woman in a cohort sampled during active or convalescent COVID-19.

The chain recombines TRBV6-1 with TRBJ2-1, with TRBD2 matching over 9 bases. With V trimmed by 2 bases and J by 8 bases, 10 bases remained unmatched. The CDR3 has 16 amino acids. Germline CDR1 and CDR2: MNHNS and SASEGT. CDR3 in amino acids: CASSELAGGPRDEQFF. CDR3 DNA sequence: TGTGCCAGCAGTGAACTTGCGGGGGGGCCTCGTGATGAGCAGTTCTTC.

CDR3 sequence (DNA): TGTGCCAGCAGCCCGGGACTCCGTACTCTCTTTACGAACACCGGGGAGCTGTTTTTT. It encodes CASSPGLRTLFTNTGELFF. V usage is TRBV9 and J usage is TRBJ2-2; possibly TRBD2 for D (6 bases). The CDR3 is 19 amino acids. V was shortened by 4 bases and J by 0 bases, with 22 bases between the two germline ends. The V gene's germline CDR1 is SGDLS and CDR2 YYNGEE.

In its sample, this clone was seen once. The chain carries TRBV6-6 and TRBJ2-5; a possible D gene is TRBD1 (7 bases). CDR3 length: 16 residues. Trimming cost V 2 bases and J 2 bases, with 15 bases left between them. CDR1 MNHNY and CDR2 SVGAGI come from the germline V gene (reference sequence). This chain's CDR3 is CASSYPQGGQQETQYF. DNA of the CDR3: TGTGCCAGCAGTTACCCGCAGGGGGGTCAGCAAGAGACCCAGTACTTC.

This clone appeared a single time. The chain recombines TRBV5-6 with TRBJ2-3, with D maybe TRBD2 (5 bases). The germline CDR1 and CDR2 sequences are SGHDT and YYEEEE. The CDR3 consists of 16 residues. Trimming left V 1 base short and J 5 bases short, with 17 bases between. The CDR3 protein is CASSLSRAGKGDTQYF. DNA of the CDR3: TGTGCCAGCAGCTTGTCGCGGGCGGGCAAGGGAGATACGCAGTATTTT.

This rearrangement joins TRBV9 to TRBJ2-3, with unresolved D. The CDR3 length is 14 residues. With 1 base removed from V and 3 bases from J, the gap between germline ends came to 9 bases. CDR1 is SGDLS and CDR2 is YYNGEE in the germline V gene. In DNA, the CDR3 is TGTGCCAGCAGCGTAACGGGTGTTACAGATACGCAGTATTTT. Translating gives CASSVTGVTDTQYF.

The genes are TRBV2 and TRBJ2-2, with 8 positions matching TRBD1. The germline CDR1 and CDR2 sequences are SNHLY and FYNNEI. This CDR3 region has 15 residues. The V and J ends lost 6 bases and 3 bases, in that order; junction bases with no gene match: 6. CDR3 sequence reads: CASRTQGAHTGELFF. The CDR3 DNA sequence: TGTGCCAGCAGGACCCAGGGGGCCCACACCGGGGAGCTGTTTTTT.

The rearrangement links TRBV19 to TRBJ2-5; 8 bases are shared with TRBD2. V lost 5 bases to trimming and J lost 5 bases; unmatched junction nucleotides: 7. Germline assignment: CDR1 LNHDA and CDR2 SQIVND (reference sequence). The CDR3 sequence is 14 residues long. CDR3 bases: TGTGCCAGTAGTCCCCAGGGACTAGTGGAGACCCAGTACTTC. Encoded protein: CASSPQGLVETQYF.

The chain couples TRBV28 to TRBJ1-2; tentatively, D is TRBD1 (6 bases). Trimming removed 3 bases at V and 7 bases at J, with 18 bases between. This CDR3 spans 15 amino acids. The germline gives CDR1 MDHEN, CDR2 SYDVKM. Here the CDR3 DNA reads TGTGCCAGCAGTTTCGCGTACATCACGACAGGTGGCTACACCTTC. Amino acid sequence: CASSFAYITTGGYTF.

The V call is TRBV1, the J call TRBJ2-3; the DNA was not used to check the table's D call, TRBD2. TRBV1 is classified as a pseudogene. This CDR3 contains 20 residues. The CDR3 DNA is TGCACCAGCAGCCCCATTGAGTTAGCGGGACCTTACAGAATTGCTGATACGCAGTATTTT. The encoded protein is CTSSPIELAGPYRIADTQYF.

This chain links TRBV11-2 with TRBJ2-1, with 7 bases fitting TRBD1. This CDR3 region has 15 residues. CDR1 and CDR2 (germline): SGHAT, FQNNGV. Unmatched junction bases numbered 6, after V lost 3 bases and J lost 4 bases. The DNA of the CDR3 is TGTGCCAGCAGCTTCTCGCAGGGGGTATACAATGAGCAGTTCTTC. This codes for CASSFSQGVYNEQFF.

This clone was seen once. V gene TRBV6-2 or TRBV6-3 combines with J gene TRBJ2-1; the D is unclear. CDR3 size: 17 residues. Trimming removed 5 bases at V and 0 bases at J, with 17 bases between. Germline loops: CDR1 MNHEY, CDR2 SVGEGT. DNA of the CDR3: TGTGCCAGCAGTCAGGCCCCCGCTTTTAGCTCCTACAATGAGCAGTTCTTC. Its translation is CASSQAPAFSSYNEQFF.

This chain connects TRBV3-1 (or the pseudogene TRBV3-2) to TRBJ2-5, with 14 positions matching TRBD2. The CDR3 is 15 amino acids. Germline values: CDR1 LGHDT, CDR2 YNNKEL (reference sequence). V was pared by 4 bases and J by 10 bases, with 8 bases of the junction left unmatched. This CDR3 is CASSLPRTSGGYQYF. The CDR3 DNA reads TGTGCCAGCAGCCTACCCCGGACTAGCGGGGGGTACCAGTACTTC.

The V gene is TRBV7-8, the J gene TRBJ1-4; possible D gene TRBD1, 5 bases. The CDR3 runs to 16 residues. Deletions cut 1 base from V and 0 bases from J, with 9 bases between. Per germline, CDR1 SGHVS and CDR2 FQNEAQ. The CDR3 sequence is CASSLEGLATNEKLFF. As DNA, the CDR3 is TGTGCCAGCAGCTTAGAGGGACTTGCAACTAATGAAAAACTGTTTTTT.

The rearrangement links TRBV10-3 to TRBJ2-5; a weak D match, TRBD1 (5 bases). Trimming cost V 4 bases and J 3 bases, with 15 bases left between them. Germline V gives CDR1 ENHRY, CDR2 SYGVKD. The CDR3 extends over 15 amino acids. The CDR3 DNA reads as TGTGCCATCAGTGTTAACCAGGGAATTAAAGAGACCCAGTACTTC. Translating gives CAISVNQGIKETQYF.